One sample yielded the 8 T cell receptor beta chains listed below, sequenced in a study of vaccination and CD4 T cells after COVID-19. Sequenced with the Oncomine TCR Beta short-read assay was DNA taken from cultured CD4+ T cells. TCRdb called the PCR reads again in MiXCR, with one record for every CDR3 protein. This sample yields approximately 11,000 distinct CDR3 sequences, of which under 70% are seen a single time; 20% to 25% belongs to the top ten. Documented treatment: approximately 9-day PBMC culture with coronavirus spike peptide pools or control peptides (ViraFEST assay). These receptors are not linked to any known antigen. The sequencing sample was made of CD4+ T cells from blood, cultured in vitro. The receptors were gathered from a human donor who had recovered from COVID-19.

The DNA for the CDR3 is TGTGCCAGTGAAGTGTCAGGGCTAGCGTCGAACACCGGGGAGCTGTTTTTT. Protein: CASEVSGLASNTGELFF. The chain employs TRBV19 and TRBJ2-2, with D maybe TRBD2 (6 bases). CDR1 and CDR2 from the germline V gene are LNHDA and SQIVND (reference sequence). Trimming shortened V by 8 bases and J by 0 bases, and 19 bases separated the two germline ends. The CDR3 spans 17 residues.

The rearrangement links TRBV20-1 to TRBJ2-3; TRBD2 agrees at 7 bases. The germline gives CDR1 DFQATT, CDR2 SNEGSKA (reference sequence). V shed 0 bases, J shed 0 bases, and the junction held 9 bases outside the gene matches. The CDR3 runs 17 residues. The CDR3 nucleotides read TGCAGTGCTAGAGATGGTCTCCTAGCGGCCAGCACAGATACGCAGTATTTT. It is translated as CSARDGLLAASTDTQYF.

The chain carries TRBV6-1 and TRBJ2-5; the match to TRBD2 covers 12 bases. Unmatched junction bases numbered 11, after V lost 7 bases and J lost 5 bases. The CDR3 length is 16 residues. The germline CDR1 and CDR2 sequences are MNHNS and SASEGT. CDR3 coding DNA: TGTGCCAGCACAAGACTAGCGGGAGTCAACGGTGAGACCCAGTACTTC. It translates to CASTRLAGVNGETQYF.

This chain uses TRBV7-2 with TRBJ2-5; 12 bases are shared with TRBD2. Germline loops: CDR1 SGHTA, CDR2 FQGNSA. This CDR3 is built from 14 residues. The ends lost 6 bases at V and 5 bases at J; junction bases unmatched: 4. The CDR3 bases are TGTGCCAGCAGTAGACTAGCGGGAGCTGAGACCCAGTACTTC. This encodes CASSRLAGAETQYF. Using reference TRBV7-2 and TRBJ2-5 for the parts outside the CDR3, the full variable domain is GAGVSQSPSNKVTEKGKDVELRCDPISGHTALYWYRQSLGQGLEFLIYFQGNSAPDKSGLPSDRFSAERTGGSVSTLTIQRTQQEDSAVYLCASSRLAGAETQYFGPGTRLLVL.

In its sample, this clonotype was seen a few times. The chain links TRBV7-8 to TRBJ1-2; D remains unclear. V lost 1 base, J lost 2 bases, and 8 bases lay in between. Germline CDR1 is SGHVS and CDR2 is FQNEAQ. The length of the CDR3 is 14 residues. The CDR3 DNA is TGTGCCAGCAGCTTAGTTGCGGGGAACTATGGCTACACCTTC. Protein product: CASSLVAGNYGYTF.

The chain is built from TRBV19 and TRBJ2-3; D possibly corresponds to TRBD1 (5 bases). The CDR3 covers 15 residues. CDR1 LNHDA and CDR2 SQIVND come from the germline V gene (reference sequence). Trimming removed 1 base at V and 4 bases at J, with 12 bases between. The CDR3 region has the DNA TGTGCCAGTAGTATAGCTAGTCAGGGTGCAGATACGCAGTATTTT. Protein sequence: CASSIASQGADTQYF. The complete variable domain, with remaining parts taken from reference TRBV19 and TRBJ2-3, reads DGGITQSPKYLFRKEGQNVTLSCEQNLNHDAMYWYRQDPGQGLRLIYYSQIVNDFQKGDIAEGYSVSREKKESFPLTVTSAQKNPTAFYLCASSIASQGADTQYFGPGTRLTVL.

The chain is built from TRBV6-1 and TRBJ1-1, with D uncertain. The CDR3 is 15 amino acids. Between the trimmed V and J ends, which lost 4 bases and 3 bases, there was a span of 15 bases. Germline-derived CDR1 and CDR2 are MNHNS and SASEGT. The chain's CDR3 is CASSAFLTGDTEAFF. The CDR3 DNA follows: TGTGCCAGCAGTGCGTTTCTGACCGGAGACACTGAAGCTTTCTTT.

The rearrangement uses TRBV20-1 and TRBJ2-7; 7 bases are shared with TRBD2. Per the germline V gene, CDR1 is DFQATT and CDR2 is SNEGSKA (reference sequence). V dropped 0 bases and J dropped 6; count of bases not matched to a gene: 8. This CDR3 has 14 amino acids. CDR3 sequence (DNA): TGCAGTGCTAGAGATCTTGGACTAGTGGGCGAGCAGTACTTC. It is translated as CSARDLGLVGEQYF.